Below are 6 T cell receptor beta chains sequenced from a single sample in a study of blood T cell repertoires in COVID-19. Libraries were prepared by immunoSEQ multiplex PCR; TCRdb keeps only in-frame clonotypes and omits some of them. The repertoire holds fewer than 350,000 clones, with roughly 89% as singletons. Sequencing was done on a sample of peripheral blood. These receptors all come from a man aged 40-50 years with acute or convalescent COVID-19.

The chain has TRBV29-1 and TRBJ2-7, with a tentative D call TRBD2 (5 bases). Trimming took 7 bases from V and 2 from J, leaving 12 bases between them. This CDR3 comprises 12 residues. The germline V gene has CDR1 SQVTM and CDR2 ANQGSEA. The CDR3 region is CSDRTRPYEQYF. The CDR3 nucleotides are TGCAGCGACCGTACTAGGCCCTACGAGCAGTACTTC.

The chain recombines TRBV24-1 with TRBJ2-1; 9 bases line up with TRBD2. This CDR3 has 15 amino acids. The germline gives CDR1 KGHDR, CDR2 SFDVKD. V lost 3 bases to trimming and J lost 4 bases; unmatched junction nucleotides: 3. The CDR3 here is CATSDSLAGYNEQFF. CDR3 sequence (DNA): TGTGCCACCAGTGATAGCCTAGCGGGGTACAATGAGCAGTTCTTC.

The chain combines TRBV19 with TRBJ1-4, with TRBD1 matching over 8 bases. The germline V gene has CDR1 LNHDA and CDR2 SQIVND (reference sequence). V was pared by 3 bases and J by 8 bases, with 5 bases of the junction left unmatched. The CDR3 has 14 amino acids. DNA for the CDR3: TGTGCCAGTAGTATTCAGGGGGCTGGGGAAAAACTGTTTTTT. This sequence encodes CASSIQGAGEKLFF.

The V call is TRBV19, the J call TRBJ1-1; the D gene is possibly TRBD1 (5 bases). CDR1 and CDR2 (germline): LNHDA, SQIVND (reference sequence). V was clipped by 5 bases and J by 7 bases, with 8 bases between them. This CDR3 region has 11 residues. The CDR3 DNA reads TGTGCCAGTAGTTCGGGACTTGAAGCTTTCTTT. It is translated as CASSSGLEAFF.

The rearrangement joins TRBV30 to TRBJ2-1, with D tentatively TRBD2 (6 bases). CDR1 and CDR2 (germline): GTSNPN, SVGIG (reference sequence). The length of the CDR3 is 15 residues. Trimming took off 6 bases at V and 6 bases at J, with 21 bases between the two ends. CDR3 sequence: CACRLVLRLGNEQFF. The CDR3 nucleotides are TGTGCCTGTAGACTAGTTCTGCGTCTCGGCAATGAGCAGTTCTTC.

The rearrangement links TRBV7-9 to TRBJ1-1; 7 bases match TRBD1. V lost 1 base, J lost 5 bases, and 7 bases stayed unmatched. The CDR3 length is 15 residues. Germline CDR1 and CDR2: SEHNR and FQNEAQ (reference sequence). This CDR3 reads CASSLGQGEGTEAFF. In DNA form, the CDR3 reads TGTGCCAGCAGCTTAGGCCAGGGGGAAGGAACTGAAGCTTTCTTT.